One sample yielded the 11 T cell receptor beta chains listed below, sequenced in a study of blood T cell repertoires in COVID-19. Sequencing used immunoSEQ multiplex PCR; TCRdb keeps in-frame clones, though not all of them. The data show roughly 100,000 clones, roughly 81% seen once. The sequenced sample consisted of peripheral blood. The receptors come from a woman aged 70-85 years with acute or convalescent COVID-19.

In this sample, this clone is hyperexpanded. V and J are TRBV9 and TRBJ2-7; TRBD1 matches 10 bases. The V gene's germline CDR1 is SGDLS and CDR2 YYNGEE. This CDR3 is 15 amino acids long. Germline trimming cut 0 bases from V and 6 bases from J; bases unmatched to any gene: 6. CDR3: CASSVVGDRGFEQYF. CDR3 DNA sequence: TGTGCCAGCAGCGTAGTAGGGGACAGGGGATTCGAGCAGTACTTC.

V gene TRBV15 combines with J gene TRBJ1-1; D is undetermined. V dropped 1 base and J dropped 3 bases, with 6 bases sitting between them. The CDR3 loop spans 13 amino acids. Looked up from germline, CDR1 is LNHNV and CDR2 is YYDKDF (reference sequence). The DNA for the CDR3 is TGTGCCACCAGCAGAGGAGAGGACACTGAAGCTTTCTTT. Encoded protein: CATSRGEDTEAFF. Full variable domain (missing parts from reference TRBV15 and TRBJ1-1): DAMVIQNPRYQVTQFGKPVTLSCSQTLNHNVMYWYQQKSSQAPKLLFHYYDKDFNNEADTPDNFQSRRPNTSFCFLDIRSPGLGDTAMYLCATSRGEDTEAFFGQGTRLTVV.

The V and J genes are TRBV7-2 and TRBJ1-5; D remains ambiguous. V shed 3 bases and J shed 0 bases, with 12 bases lying between them. The CDR3 spans 16 residues. CDR1 is SGHTA and CDR2 is FQGNSA in the germline V gene. The CDR3 bases are TGTGCCAGCAGCTTGCACGGGATTAATAGCAATCAGCCCCAGCATTTT. It translates to CASSLHGINSNQPQHF.

The chain joins TRBV7-9 to TRBJ1-2; 9 bases fit TRBD1. Per the germline V gene, CDR1 is SEHNR and CDR2 is FQNEAQ (reference sequence). This CDR3 region has 16 residues. The ends lost 5 bases at V and 7 bases at J; junction bases unmatched: 14. The CDR3 DNA follows: TGTGCCAGCAGCCCATTTCCGGGACAGGGTATTGCTGGCTACACCTTC. Its translation is CASSPFPGQGIAGYTF.

The chain has TRBV20-1 and TRBJ2-1, with D unresolved. The V and J ends lost 3 bases and 0 bases respectively, with 12 bases between them. Germline loops: CDR1 DFQATT, CDR2 SNEGSKA (reference sequence). The CDR3 sequence is 15 residues long. CDR3 protein: CSASDAESSYNEQFF. CDR3 nucleotide sequence: TGCAGTGCTAGTGATGCGGAAAGCTCCTACAATGAGCAGTTCTTC.

J is TRBJ2-7 and V is TRBV5-5, with 10 bases matching TRBD1. This CDR3 spans 14 amino acids. The V segment lost 2 bases and the J segment 7 bases; nucleotides outside the gene matches: 6. Germline V gene sequence: CDR1 SGHKS, CDR2 YYEKEE (reference sequence). This chain's CDR3 is CASSLRDRGLEQYF. CDR3 coding DNA: TGTGCCAGCAGCTTAAGGGACAGGGGCTTGGAGCAGTACTTC.

The rearrangement uses TRBV3-1 (or the pseudogene TRBV3-2) and TRBJ1-1; 9 bases agree with TRBD1. Germline CDR1 reads LGHDT; CDR2 reads YNNKEL (reference sequence). After removal of 4 bases from V and 8 bases from J, the junction contained 8 bases not matched to a gene. The CDR3 consists of 14 residues. CDR3 residues: CASSRGPGQGEAFF. CDR3 bases: TGTGCCAGCAGCCGAGGACCGGGACAGGGAGAAGCTTTCTTT.

The V call is TRBV27, the J call TRBJ1-2; D might be TRBD1 (5 bases). CDR3 length equals 16 residues. CDR1 and CDR2 from the germline V gene are MNHEY and SMNVEV (reference sequence). The ends were cut back, 0 bases at V and 2 bases at J, with 13 bases in the middle. The DNA of the CDR3 is TGTGCCAGCAGTTTATCGGGGATTGACAGAAACTATGGCTACACCTTC. Translation gives CASSLSGIDRNYGYTF.

This clone was observed a few times. The CDR3 DNA sequence: TGTGCCAGCATGGGACTTAGCACAGATACGCAGTATTTT. This encodes CASMGLSTDTQYF. The chain carries TRBV27 and TRBJ2-3, with D possibly matching TRBD2 (6 bases). The CDR3 runs 13 residues. CDR1 MNHEY and CDR2 SMNVEV come from the germline V gene (reference sequence). Between the trimmed V and J ends, which lost 7 bases and 0 bases, there was a span of 8 bases.

The V gene is TRBV5-1, the J gene TRBJ2-7, with TRBD1 matching over 8 bases. Germline-derived CDR1 and CDR2 are SGHRS and YFSETQ. Losses at the gene ends were 4 bases for V and 6 bases for J; bases not matched to a gene: 6. The CDR3 runs to 13 residues. CDR3 nucleotide sequence: TGCGCCAGCAGCCTTGACAGGGGAGTCGAGCAGTACTTC. Residues: CASSLDRGVEQYF.

V gene TRBV11-2 combines with J gene TRBJ2-5; TRBD1 might be the D (6 bases). The V end lost 3 bases, the J end lost 4 bases, and 12 bases lay between the germline ends. CDR1 is SGHAT, CDR2 FQNNGV, per germline. The CDR3 covers 14 residues. This CDR3 reads CASSLTGRPETQYF. DNA for the CDR3: TGTGCCAGCAGCTTGACAGGAAGGCCAGAGACCCAGTACTTC.